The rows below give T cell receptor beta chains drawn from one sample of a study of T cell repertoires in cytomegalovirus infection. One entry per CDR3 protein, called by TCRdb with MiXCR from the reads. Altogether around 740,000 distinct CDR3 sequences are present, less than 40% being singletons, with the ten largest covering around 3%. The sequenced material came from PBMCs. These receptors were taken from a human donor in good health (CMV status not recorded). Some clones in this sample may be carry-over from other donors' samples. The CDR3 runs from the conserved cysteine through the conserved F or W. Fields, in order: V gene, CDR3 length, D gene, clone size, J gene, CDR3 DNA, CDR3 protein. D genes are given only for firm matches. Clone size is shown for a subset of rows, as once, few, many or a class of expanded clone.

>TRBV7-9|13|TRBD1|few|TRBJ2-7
TGTGCCAGCAGCTCCCGGACAGGACGCGAGCAGTACTTC
CASSSRTGREQYF
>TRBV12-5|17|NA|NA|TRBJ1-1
TGTGCTAGTGGTTTGGTACCCGGGACCGCCTCGAACACTGAAGCTTTCTTT
CASGLVPGTASNTEAFF
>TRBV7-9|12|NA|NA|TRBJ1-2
TGTGCCAGCAGCTTACGGGATTATCGCTACACCTTC
CASSLRDYRYTF
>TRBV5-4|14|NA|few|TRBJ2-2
TGTGCCAGCGTCGGGGGACCGAACACCGGGGAGCTGTTTTTT
CASVGGPNTGELFF
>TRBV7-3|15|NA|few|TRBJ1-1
TGTGCCAGCAGCCCCGCAGGCCTCATGAACACTGAAGCTTTCTTT
CASSPAGLMNTEAFF
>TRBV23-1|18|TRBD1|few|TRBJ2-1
TGCGCCAGCAGTCTACACTCTAACGGGACAGGGCACTACAATGAGCAGTTCTTC
CASSLHSNGTGHYNEQFF
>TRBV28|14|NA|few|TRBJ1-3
TGTGCCAGCAGTTTCTCAGGGAACGAAAACACCATATATTTT
CASSFSGNENTIYF
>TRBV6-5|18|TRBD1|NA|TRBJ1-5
TGTGCCAGCAGAAGCAAGTCCAGGGGGCGGTTTGGTAATCAGCCCCAGCATTTT
CASRSKSRGRFGNQPQHF
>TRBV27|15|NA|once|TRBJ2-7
TGTGCCAGCAGTCCCGGGACGTACCTCTCCTACGAGCAGTACTTC
CASSPGTYLSYEQYF
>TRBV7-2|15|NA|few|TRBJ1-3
TGTGCCAGCAGCTTAGTAGGGAGTCCGGGAAACACCATATATTTT
CASSLVGSPGNTIYF
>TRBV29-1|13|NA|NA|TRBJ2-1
TGCAGCGTGGCCCAAACACAGGGTAATGAGCAGTTCTTC
CSVAQTQGNEQFF
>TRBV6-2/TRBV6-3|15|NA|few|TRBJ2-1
TGTGCCAGCAGTTACTCGGCGGGACCCCGAGGAGAGCAGTTCTTC
CASSYSAGPRGEQFF
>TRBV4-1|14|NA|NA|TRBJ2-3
TGCGCCAGCAGCCAAAGGAACAGGGTCGATACGCAGTATTTT
CASSQRNRVDTQYF
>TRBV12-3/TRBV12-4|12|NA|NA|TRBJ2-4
TGTGCCAGCAGCCGTACACAGGGCCTTCAGTACTTC
CASSRTQGLQYF
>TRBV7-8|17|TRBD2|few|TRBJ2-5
TGTGCCAGCAGCATATCTACCCGGACTAGCGGTCGGGAGACCCAGTACTTC
CASSISTRTSGRETQYF
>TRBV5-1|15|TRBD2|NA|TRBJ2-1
TGCGCCAGCAGCTTAACACTAGCGGGAGCCGATGAGCAGTTCTTC
CASSLTLAGADEQFF
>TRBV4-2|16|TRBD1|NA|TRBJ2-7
TGTGCCAGCAGCCTCTCCTCGGGACAGGGAGGCTACGAGCAGTACTTC
CASSLSSGQGGYEQYF
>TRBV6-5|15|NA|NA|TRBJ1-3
TGTGCCAGCAGTTACGGGGGTACTCCTGGAAACACCATATATTTT
CASSYGGTPGNTIYF
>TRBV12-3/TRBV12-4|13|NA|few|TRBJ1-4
TGTGCCAGCAGTTCCCCGGGAAATCGGAAACTGTTTTTT
CASSSPGNRKLFF
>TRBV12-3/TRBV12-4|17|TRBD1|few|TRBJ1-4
TGTGCCAGCAGTCTAGCCCTCACACAGGGGGCAAATGAAAAACTGTTTTTT
CASSLALTQGANEKLFF
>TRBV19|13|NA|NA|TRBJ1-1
TGTGCCAGTAGGCCCCAGGGTGACACTGAAGCTTTCTTT
CASRPQGDTEAFF
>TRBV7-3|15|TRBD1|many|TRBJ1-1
TGTGCCAGCAGCTTAAAGGGGGCAGGGGGTGCTGAAGCTTTCTTT
CASSLKGAGGAEAFF
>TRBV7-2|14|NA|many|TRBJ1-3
TGTGCCAGCAGCTTACAGGGATCTGGAAACACCATATATTTT
CASSLQGSGNTIYF
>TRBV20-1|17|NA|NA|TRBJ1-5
TGCAGTGCTAGAGATCGCGGGGGGCGATACGGCAATCAGCCCCAGCATTTT
CSARDRGGRYGNQPQHF
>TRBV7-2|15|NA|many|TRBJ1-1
TGTGCCAGCAGCTTACAGGGAGTTGGAGTGACTGAAGCTTTCTTT
CASSLQGVGVTEAFF
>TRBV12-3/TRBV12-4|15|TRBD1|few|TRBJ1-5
TGTGCCAGCAGTCTGCGGACAGGGACGGTTCAGCCCCAGCATTTT
CASSLRTGTVQPQHF
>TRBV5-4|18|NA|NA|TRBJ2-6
TGTGCCAGCAGCATCCGAGGGTGGTCGCCCTCTGGGGCCAACGTCCTGACTTTC
CASSIRGWSPSGANVLTF
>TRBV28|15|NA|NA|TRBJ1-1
TGTGCCAGCAGTTTAATGGGGACTCAGAACACTGAAGCTTTCTTT
CASSLMGTQNTEAFF
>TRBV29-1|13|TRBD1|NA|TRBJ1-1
TGCAGCGTTGTAGGGGGCGAGAACACTGAAGCTTTCTTT
CSVVGGENTEAFF
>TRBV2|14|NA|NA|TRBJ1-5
TGTGCCAGCAGTGTGGGCAGGGGCAATCAGCCCCAGCATTTT
CASSVGRGNQPQHF
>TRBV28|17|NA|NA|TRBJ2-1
TGTGCCAGCATCACCAGACTCCAACCGAGCTCCTACAATGAGCAGTTCTTC
CASITRLQPSSYNEQFF
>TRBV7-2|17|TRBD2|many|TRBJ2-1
TGTGCCAGCAGCCTATCTAGCGGTCCCGGGGGGGGCAATGAGCAGTTCTTC
CASSLSSGPGGGNEQFF
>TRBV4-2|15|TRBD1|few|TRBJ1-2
TGTGCCAGCAGCCAAGATTTGACAGGGCCCTATGGCTACACCTTC
CASSQDLTGPYGYTF
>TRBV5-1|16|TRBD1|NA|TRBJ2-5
TGCGCCAGCAGCGAGACAGGGAATACGAACCAAGAGACCCAGTACTTC
CASSETGNTNQETQYF
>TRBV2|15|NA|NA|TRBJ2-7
TGTGCCAGCAGTGAAGCGCGGAGTCTCCCCTACGAGCAGTACTTC
CASSEARSLPYEQYF
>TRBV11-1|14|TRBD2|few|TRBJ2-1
TGTGCCAGCAGCTTAGTTCGGGAGGGCCTTGAGCAGTTCTTC
CASSLVREGLEQFF